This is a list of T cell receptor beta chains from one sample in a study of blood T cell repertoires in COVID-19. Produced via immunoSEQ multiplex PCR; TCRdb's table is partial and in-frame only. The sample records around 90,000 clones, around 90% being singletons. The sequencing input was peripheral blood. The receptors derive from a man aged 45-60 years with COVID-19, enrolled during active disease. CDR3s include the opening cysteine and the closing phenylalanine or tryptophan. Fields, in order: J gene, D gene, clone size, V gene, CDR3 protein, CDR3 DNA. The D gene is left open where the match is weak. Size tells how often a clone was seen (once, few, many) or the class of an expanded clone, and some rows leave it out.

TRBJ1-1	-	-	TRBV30	CAWSVTGRGTEAFF	TGTGCCTGGAGTGTAACGGGCAGAGGGACTGAAGCTTTCTTT
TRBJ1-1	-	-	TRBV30	CAWSTPREYTEAFF	TGTGCCTGGAGTACCCCGAGGGAATACACTGAAGCTTTCTTT
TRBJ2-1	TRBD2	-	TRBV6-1	CASSERLAGATSSYNEQFF	TGTGCCAGCAGTGAACGGCTAGCGGGGGCGACGAGCTCCTACAATGAGCAGTTCTTC
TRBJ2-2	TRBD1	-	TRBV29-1	CSVTSGQTSNTGELFF	TGCAGCGTCACCTCGGGACAGACATCGAACACCGGGGAGCTGTTTTTT
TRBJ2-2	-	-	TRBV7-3	CASSLTFSNTGELFF	TGTGCCAGCAGCTTAACGTTTAGTAACACCGGGGAGCTGTTTTTT
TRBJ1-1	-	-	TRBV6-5	CASSSRQNTEAFF	TGTGCCAGCAGTTCCAGACAGAACACTGAAGCTTTCTTT
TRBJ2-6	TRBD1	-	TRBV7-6	CASSAERRTGMTGANVLTF	TGTGCCAGCAGCGCAGAAAGAAGGACAGGGATGACTGGGGCCAACGTCCTGACTTTC
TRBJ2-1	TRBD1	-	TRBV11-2	CASSLGQTLTSYNEQFF	TGTGCCAGCAGCTTGGGACAGACACTAACCTCCTACAATGAGCAGTTCTTC
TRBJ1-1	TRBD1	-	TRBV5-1	CASSLGGQGALSATEAFF	TGCGCCAGCAGCTTGGGGGGACAGGGGGCACTGAGTGCCACTGAAGCTTTCTTT
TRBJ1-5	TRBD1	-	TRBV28	CASSTTGTGGRQPQHF	TGTGCCAGCAGTACCACCGGGACAGGAGGCCGGCAGCCCCAGCATTTT
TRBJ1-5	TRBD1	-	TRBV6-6	CASSYSGQGGQPQHF	TGTGCCAGCAGTTACTCCGGACAGGGAGGTCAGCCCCAGCATTTT
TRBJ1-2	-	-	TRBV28	CASSLPGNYGYTF	TGTGCCAGCAGCTTGCCCGGGAACTATGGCTACACCTTC
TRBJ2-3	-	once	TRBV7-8	CASSQGGQGLDDTQYF	TGTGCCAGCAGCCAGGGTGGGCAGGGGTTAGATGATACGCAGTATTTT
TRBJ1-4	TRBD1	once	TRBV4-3	CASSQNPGQGNSEKLFF	TGCGCCAGCAGCCAAAACCCGGGACAGGGAAACAGCGAAAAACTGTTTTTT
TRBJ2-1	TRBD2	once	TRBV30	CAWESGGSYNEQFF	TGTGCCTGGGAGAGCGGGGGTTCCTACAATGAGCAGTTCTTC
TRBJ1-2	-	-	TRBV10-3	CAISDKPRDRLF	TGTGCCATCAGTGACAAACCCCGAGACAGACTTTTC
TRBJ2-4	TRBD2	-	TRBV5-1	CASSLAGAGGQNIQYF	TGCGCCAGCAGCTTGGCTGGGGCGGGGGGCCAAAACATTCAGTACTTC